A single sample gave rise to the 25 T cell receptor beta chains below, sequenced in a study of OX40 agonist ivuxolimab in advanced cancers. Profiling relied on immunoSEQ multiplex PCR, and the TCRdb table lists in-frame clones only, not all of them. The sample records roughly 64,000 clones, approximately 90% being singletons. The sequences come from CD4+ or CD8+ T cells sorted from blood, collected in a trial of the OX40 agonist ivuxolimab. The receptors were sampled from an adult with an advanced solid tumor such as melanoma, head and neck, liver or kidney cancer.

V is TRBV6-5 and J is TRBJ1-2; TRBD1 agrees at 8 bases. The CDR3 has 14 residues. Trimming cost V 5 bases and J 5 bases; bases outside gene matches: 7. Germline CDR1 and CDR2: MNHEY and SVGAGI. Written as DNA, the CDR3 is TGTGCCAGCAGTACCGGACAGGGCTCTTATGGCTACACCTTC. It codes for CASSTGQGSYGYTF.

V and J are TRBV9 and TRBJ2-2; TRBD2 matches 12 bases. The length of the CDR3 is 19 residues. Per the germline V gene, CDR1 is SGDLS and CDR2 is YYNGEE. J was trimmed by 10 bases and V by 4 bases; bases with no gene match: 20. CDR3 nucleotide sequence: TGTGCCAGCAGCCCCCGGGCTAGCGGGAGGGCCTCGGTATCCGAGGAGCTGTTTTTT. It specifies CASSPRASGRASVSEELFF. Filled out from reference TRBV9 and TRBJ2-2, the complete variable domain reads DSGVTQTPKHLITATGQRVTLRCSPRSGDLSVYWYQQSLDQGLQFLIQYYNGEERAKGNILERFSAQQFPDLHSELNLSSLELGDSALYFCASSPRASGRASVSEELFFGEGSRLTVL.

The J gene is TRBJ2-3, the V gene TRBV7-2; TRBD2 matches 7 bases. Germline V gene lookup returns CDR1 SGHTA and CDR2 FQGNSA. The CDR3 covers 15 residues. V dropped 5 bases and J dropped 4; count of bases not matched to a gene: 9. The CDR3 nucleotides read TGTGCCAGCAGCCCGCCCGGAGGACTAGCAGATACGCAGTATTTT. It codes for CASSPPGGLADTQYF.

The chain couples TRBV7-6 to TRBJ1-1, with 7 bases lining up with TRBD1. This CDR3 region has 15 residues. J was trimmed by 4 bases and V by 3 bases; bases with no gene match: 8. CDR1 is SGHVS, CDR2 FNYEAQ, per germline. CDR3 in DNA: TGTGCCAGCAGCTTTGGACAGGCAGGGAGCACTGAAGCTTTCTTT. Encoded protein: CASSFGQAGSTEAFF.

The chain carries TRBV10-3 and TRBJ1-2; no reliable D call. This CDR3 is built from 13 residues. Trimming cost V 9 bases and J 6 bases, with 17 bases left between them. Germline V gene sequence: CDR1 ENHRY, CDR2 SYGVKD. The DNA of the CDR3 is TGTGCCATAGCAGGACCACAAACTAATGGCTACACCTTC. Its protein product is CAIAGPQTNGYTF.

The V gene is TRBV18, the J gene TRBJ2-7; D remains ambiguous. V lost 0 bases to trimming and J lost 3 bases, with 12 bases between them. CDR1 and CDR2 (germline): KGHSH, LQKENI. The CDR3 is 15 residues long. The chain's CDR3 is CASSPPSRNFYEQYF. DNA of the CDR3: TGTGCCAGCTCACCACCTTCCCGGAACTTCTACGAGCAGTACTTC. Together with reference TRBV18 and TRBJ2-7, the CDR3 gives the full variable domain: NAGVMQNPRHLVRRRGQEARLRCSPMKGHSHVYWYRQLPEEGLKFMVYLQKENIIDESGMPKERFSAEFPKEGPSILRIQQVVRGDSAAYFCASSPPSRNFYEQYFGPGTRLTVT.

The V gene is TRBV6-6, the J gene TRBJ2-7; TRBD1 aligns across 7 bases. CDR1 MNHNY and CDR2 SVGAGI come from the germline V gene (reference sequence). V shed 6 bases and J 2 bases; nucleotides not matched to a gene: 7. The CDR3 has 14 residues. The CDR3 DNA is TGTGCCAGCAGACGTACCGGGACAGCCTACGAGCAGTACTTC. Its protein product is CASRRTGTAYEQYF.

This clone occurred a few times. V gene TRBV7-2 combines with J gene TRBJ2-5, with no clear D. Trimming pared 1 base from V and 1 base from J, leaving 7 bases between. The germline gives CDR1 SGHTA, CDR2 FQGNSA. The CDR3 runs to 14 residues. CDR3 protein: CASSLGGLQETQYF. CDR3 nucleotides: TGTGCCAGCAGCTTAGGTGGTCTCCAAGAGACCCAGTACTTC.

The chain links TRBV18 to TRBJ1-1; D is unresolved. V was trimmed by 2 bases and J by 0 bases, leaving 13 bases between them. Looked up from germline, CDR1 is KGHSH and CDR2 is LQKENI. This CDR3 is 16 amino acids long. The CDR3 loop reads CASSPLEGSMNTEAFF. In DNA form, the CDR3 reads TGTGCCAGCTCACCATTGGAGGGAAGCATGAACACTGAAGCTTTCTTT.

V and J are TRBV10-3 and TRBJ2-1, with 8 nucleotides matching TRBD2. The CDR3 extends over 15 amino acids. Germline CDR1 and CDR2: ENHRY and SYGVKD. Germline trimming cut 7 bases from V and 6 bases from J; bases unmatched to any gene: 11. The DNA of the CDR3 is TGTGCCATCAAGGCGCGGGAGGCCCTCACCAATGAGCAGTTCTTC. It specifies CAIKAREALTNEQFF.

The chain employs TRBV7-6 and TRBJ2-2; perhaps TRBD2 as D (6 bases). V dropped 5 bases and J dropped 3 bases, with 25 bases sitting between them. This CDR3 spans 19 amino acids. Per the germline V gene, CDR1 is SGHVS and CDR2 is FNYEAQ. The CDR3 spells CASSTKDSYGSLDTGELFF. The DNA for the CDR3 is TGTGCCAGCAGCACAAAAGACTCCTACGGGAGTTTGGACACCGGGGAGCTGTTTTTT.

The chain recombines TRBV19 with TRBJ1-2; 9 bases are shared with TRBD1. V lost 5 bases to trimming and J lost 4 bases; unmatched junction nucleotides: 11. The CDR3 totals 16 residues. Germline V gene sequence: CDR1 LNHDA, CDR2 SQIVND (reference sequence). This CDR3 reads CASSPDRDRDTYGYTF. In DNA form, the CDR3 reads TGTGCCAGTAGTCCCGACCGGGACAGGGACACCTATGGCTACACCTTC.

Written as DNA, the CDR3 is TGTGCCAGTAGCAAAGAAGTCAGGGCAGGAGGTTCCGAGCAGTACTTC. It encodes CASSKEVRAGGSEQYF. The chain recombines TRBV19 with TRBJ2-7; D is possibly TRBD1 or TRBD2 (5 bases each). Germline V gene data show CDR1 as LNHDA and CDR2 as SQIVND (reference sequence). Trimming cost V 6 bases and J 6 bases, with 24 bases left between them. This CDR3 region has 16 residues.

The J gene is TRBJ2-5, the V gene TRBV20-1; D is uncertain. Looked up from germline, CDR1 is DFQATT and CDR2 is SNEGSKA (reference sequence). This CDR3 is 11 amino acids long. V was clipped by 0 bases and J by 1 base, with 0 bases between them. The CDR3 reads CSARDQETQYF. The CDR3 DNA reads TGCAGTGCTAGAGACCAAGAGACCCAGTACTTC.

The chain recombines TRBV29-1 with TRBJ1-2; the D gene is possibly TRBD1 (6 bases). V gave up 6 bases and J gave up 4 bases, with 15 bases separating them. This CDR3 comprises 13 residues. Germline values: CDR1 SQVTM, CDR2 ANQGSEA. This CDR3 reads CSVGEGGTYGYTF. The CDR3 DNA is TGCAGCGTGGGGGAGGGGGGAACCTATGGCTACACCTTC.

Written as DNA, the CDR3 is TGTGCCTGGAGTGTCGATGGCAGGCAAAATTCACCCCTCCACTTT. It codes for CAWSVDGRQNSPLHF. This rearrangement joins TRBV30 to TRBJ1-6; D gene unclear. Trimming stripped 0 bases from V and 7 bases from J, with 13 bases between. Germline lookup yields CDR1 GTSNPN and CDR2 SVGIG (reference sequence). This CDR3 is built from 15 residues.

The rearrangement links TRBV5-1 to TRBJ2-5, with D unresolved. CDR3 length: 15 residues. Trimming took off 0 bases at V and 2 bases at J, with 11 bases between the two ends. Germline CDR1 is SGHRS and CDR2 is YFSETQ. In nucleotides, the CDR3 is TGCGCCAGCAGCTTGGCCTATAGTGGGCAAGAGACCCAGTACTTC. As protein: CASSLAYSGQETQYF.

The V gene is TRBV5-6, the J gene TRBJ1-6; 8 bases are shared with TRBD1. In germline, CDR1 is SGHDT, CDR2 YYEEEE. With V trimmed by 1 base and J by 7 bases, 7 bases remained unmatched. This CDR3 has 16 amino acids. The CDR3 sequence is CASSLTGGIGNSPLHF. CDR3 in DNA: TGTGCCAGCAGCTTGACAGGGGGTATTGGGAATTCACCCCTCCACTTT.

CDR3 amino acids: CASSLASGLPYEQYF. The CDR3 nucleotides read TGTGCCAGCAGCTTAGCTAGCGGGCTACCCTACGAGCAGTACTTC. The genes are TRBV7-2 and TRBJ2-7; 7 bases align to TRBD2. The J segment lost 2 bases and the V segment lost 0 bases, leaving 4 bases of the junction unmatched. Germline V gene lookup returns CDR1 SGHTA and CDR2 FQGNSA. The CDR3 length is 15 residues.

This chain links TRBV5-1 with TRBJ2-7, with D perhaps matching TRBD1 (6 bases). CDR3 length equals 14 residues. V was clipped by 5 bases and J by 6 bases, with 18 bases between them. Germline V gene lookup returns CDR1 SGHRS and CDR2 YFSETQ. CDR3 loop: CASSNTGLSGEQYF. The CDR3 coding sequence is TGCGCCAGCAGTAATACAGGGTTGTCGGGCGAGCAGTACTTC.

The chain links TRBV10-3 to TRBJ1-5; D may be TRBD1 (5 bases). The germline V gene has CDR1 ENHRY and CDR2 SYGVKD. CDR3 length: 14 residues. Trimming cost V 8 bases and J 7 bases, with 18 bases left between them. DNA of the CDR3: TGTGCCATCCGGGGGGACGGAGGAGGGCAGCCCCAGCATTTT. Protein product: CAIRGDGGGQPQHF.

CDR3 coding DNA: TGTGCCAGTAGAGTAGTATCTAGCACAGATACGCAGTATTTT. This gives the protein CASRVVSSTDTQYF. The chain employs TRBV19 and TRBJ2-3; D is unclear. CDR3 length: 14 amino acids. Deletions cut 6 bases from V and 0 bases from J, with 10 bases between. CDR1 and CDR2 (germline): LNHDA, SQIVND (reference sequence).

The V gene is TRBV11-2, the J gene TRBJ2-7; the D is unclear. V was clipped by 2 bases and J by 2 bases, with 10 bases between them. The CDR3 contains 14 residues. The V gene's germline CDR1 is SGHAT and CDR2 FQNNGV. CDR3 coding DNA: TGTGCCAGCAGCTTATCGGACGGAGCCTACGAGCAGTACTTC. Amino acid sequence: CASSLSDGAYEQYF.

The chain uses TRBV30 and TRBJ1-1; the match to TRBD1 covers 9 bases. Trimming at V came to 3 bases and at J to 6 bases, leaving 14 bases not matched to a gene. CDR1 is GTSNPN and CDR2 is SVGIG in the germline V gene (reference sequence). This CDR3 contains 16 residues. The CDR3 DNA follows: TGTGCCTGGAGAAGTCGGCTGGGACAGGGCCCCGCTGAAGCTTTCTTT. It encodes CAWRSRLGQGPAEAFF. Supplemented by reference TRBV30 and TRBJ1-1, the full variable domain reads SQTIHQWPATLVQPVGSPLSLECTVEGTSNPNLYWYRQAAGRGLQLLFYSVGIGQISSEVPQNLSASRPQDRQFILSSKKLLLSDSGFYLCAWRSRLGQGPAEAFFGQGTRLTVV.

The rearrangement joins TRBV30 to TRBJ1-3; TRBD1 matches at 7 bases. Germline trimming cut 2 bases from V and 2 bases from J; bases unmatched to any gene: 6. CDR1 and CDR2 from the germline V gene are GTSNPN and SVGIG (reference sequence). The CDR3 runs 15 residues. For the CDR3, the DNA is TGTGCCTGGAGTCCAGACAGGGTGGCTGGAAACACCATATATTTT. Residues: CAWSPDRVAGNTIYF.